These T cell receptor beta chains were read from a single sample in a study of regulatory T cells in long-lasting Graves disease. TCRdb independently ran MiXCR on the multiplex PCR reads; one entry per CDR3 protein. The sample holds 650,000 to 700,000 distinct CDR3 sequences; about 32% are singletons and the top ten take about 42%. Here the sequenced sample was peripheral blood mononuclear cells (PBMCs), taken when the disease was refractory, from a patient treated with antithyroid drugs. These receptor sequences come from a female donor with Graves disease. The CDR3 runs from the conserved cysteine through the conserved F or W. Each record gives: D gene, clone size, V gene, J gene, CDR3 protein, CDR3 DNA. The D gene is left open where the match is weak. For some rows the clone size is stated as once, few or many, or as a class when expanded; others skip it.

D: NA; size: NA; V: TRBV6-1; J: TRBJ2-7; CDR3: CASSEEDSFYYEQYF; DNA: TGTGCCAGCAGTGAAGAAGACAGTTTTTACTACGAGCAGTACTTC
D: TRBD2; size: NA; V: TRBV7-9; J: TRBJ2-1; CDR3: CASSSPARGGEFF; DNA: TGTGCCAGCAGCTCACCTGCCCGGGGGGGGGAGTTCTTC
D: NA; size: many; V: TRBV6-5; J: TRBJ2-2; CDR3: CASSYGGGELFF; DNA: TGTGCCAGCAGTTACGGTGGCGGGGAGCTGTTTTTT
D: NA; size: few; V: TRBV2; J: TRBJ2-5; CDR3: CASSEQQLQETQYF; DNA: TGTGCCAGCAGTGAACAGCAATTACAAGAGACCCAGTACTTC
D: NA; size: many; V: TRBV13; J: TRBJ1-2; CDR3: CASSLGMETTRYGYTF; DNA: TGTGCCAGCAGCTTAGGCATGGAAACGACCCGATATGGCTACACCTTC
D: NA; size: NA; V: TRBV20-1; J: TRBJ1-1; CDR3: CSARDLRQGGTEAFF; DNA: TGCAGTGCTAGAGATCTGCGGCAGGGAGGGACTGAAGCTTTCTTT
D: TRBD2; size: NA; V: TRBV12-3/TRBV12-4; J: TRBJ2-3; CDR3: CASSRPGLAEGGTDTQYF; DNA: TGTGCCAGCAGCCGACCGGGACTAGCGGAAGGGGGCACAGATACGCAGTATTTT
D: TRBD1; size: few; V: TRBV12-3/TRBV12-4; J: TRBJ1-3; CDR3: CASSLDRGRFGNTIYF; DNA: TGTGCCAGCAGTTTAGACAGGGGGCGATTTGGAAACACCATATATTTT
D: NA; size: NA; V: TRBV30; J: TRBJ1-1; CDR3: CAWSGKQGYTEAFF; DNA: TGTGCCTGGAGTGGAAAACAGGGTTACACTGAGGCTTTCTTT
D: NA; size: few; V: TRBV5-1; J: TRBJ1-2; CDR3: CASSTAASGNYGYTF; DNA: TGCGCCAGCAGCACGGCGGCGTCGGGTAACTATGGCTACACCTTC
D: TRBD1; size: once; V: TRBV6-1; J: TRBJ1-4; CDR3: CATLPSQGQQTNEKLFF; DNA: TGTGCCACCTTACCCTCACAGGGGCAACAAACTAATGAAAAACTGTTTTTT
D: NA; size: many; V: TRBV30; J: TRBJ2-5; CDR3: CAWVSGETQYF; DNA: TGTGCCTGGGTTAGCGGCGAGACCCAGTACTTC
D: NA; size: NA; V: TRBV20-1; J: TRBJ1-2; CDR3: CSARNGGYTF; DNA: TGCAGTGCTAGGAATGGAGGCTACACCTTC
D: NA; size: NA; V: TRBV29-1; J: TRBJ1-2; CDR3: CSVEFPRHSSYTF; DNA: TGCAGCGTTGAATTCCCGAGACATAGTAGCTACACCTTC
D: TRBD1; size: NA; V: TRBV20-1; J: TRBJ1-1; CDR3: CSAPASDRGQHWGAFF; DNA: TGCAGTGCTCCCGCCTCGGACAGGGGTCAGCACTGGGGAGCTTTCTTT
D: NA; size: many; V: TRBV25-1; J: TRBJ1-1; CDR3: CASSGQVRTEAFF; DNA: TGTGCCAGCAGTGGACAGGTCAGGACTGAAGCTTTCTTT
D: NA; size: NA; V: TRBV15; J: TRBJ2-2; CDR3: CATSRDEDPGELFF; DNA: TGTGCCACCAGCAGAGATGAGGACCCGGGGGAGCTGTTTTTT
D: NA; size: few; V: TRBV30; J: TRBJ1-5; CDR3: CAWSGADSNQPQHF; DNA: TGTGCCTGGAGTGGGGCGGATAGCAATCAGCCCCAGCATTTT
D: NA; size: NA; V: TRBV2; J: TRBJ1-2; CDR3: CASSRELFTYGYTF; DNA: TGTGCCAGCAGTCGAGAACTCTTTACCTATGGCTACACCTTC
D: NA; size: many; V: TRBV6-1; J: TRBJ1-5; CDR3: CASSEMAWGRHHNQPQHF; DNA: TGTGCCAGCAGTGAGATGGCGTGGGGACGACATCACAATCAGCCCCAGCATTTT
D: NA; size: NA; V: TRBV20-1; J: TRBJ1-1; CDR3: CSARPRQRNTEAFF; DNA: TGCAGTGCTAGACCCCGACAGAGAAACACTGAAGCTTTCTTT
D: NA; size: NA; V: TRBV5-1; J: TRBJ1-1; CDR3: CASSITGKRAMTTEAFF; DNA: TGCGCCAGCAGTATTACAGGTAAAAGAGCGATGACCACTGAAGCTTTCTTT
D: NA; size: few; V: TRBV30; J: TRBJ1-1; CDR3: CASLREGEAFF; DNA: TGTGCCAGCTTAAGGGAAGGTGAAGCTTTCTTT
D: NA; size: few; V: TRBV27; J: TRBJ1-4; CDR3: CASGWGSRVEKLFF; DNA: TGTGCCAGCGGTTGGGGGAGCAGAGTCGAAAAACTGTTTTTT
D: NA; size: few; V: TRBV7-2; J: TRBJ1-1; CDR3: CASSSKWGLSTEAFF; DNA: TGTGCCAGCAGCTCTAAGTGGGGGCTTAGCACTGAAGCTTTCTTT
D: NA; size: few; V: TRBV6-1; J: TRBJ2-5; CDR3: CASSPRALGGETQYF; DNA: TGTGCCAGCAGTCCACGGGCCTTGGGGGGAGAGACCCAGTACTTC
D: TRBD1; size: NA; V: TRBV30; J: TRBJ1-5; CDR3: CAWNGQGDQPQHF; DNA: TGTGCCTGGAATGGACAGGGGGATCAGCCCCAGCATTTT
D: NA; size: once; V: TRBV5-6; J: TRBJ2-1; CDR3: CASTPPAGNEQFF; DNA: TGTGCCAGCACTCCCCCGGCGGGCAATGAGCAGTTCTTC
D: NA; size: few; V: TRBV10-3; J: TRBJ2-7; CDR3: CAIGRRDGEEQYF; DNA: TGTGCCATCGGACGTCGGGACGGAGAGGAGCAGTACTTC
D: NA; size: NA; V: TRBV15; J: TRBJ2-7; CDR3: CATSRDSGRFAYEQYF; DNA: TGTGCCACCAGCAGAGACTCGGGCAGGTTTGCCTACGAGCAGTACTTC
D: NA; size: NA; V: TRBV11-2; J: TRBJ1-1; CDR3: CASSLSHRKMNTEAFF; DNA: TGTGCCAGCAGCTTAAGTCACCGAAAAATGAACACTGAAGCTTTCTTT
D: NA; size: few; V: TRBV9; J: TRBJ1-2; CDR3: CASSVGAVTVYGYTF; DNA: TGTGCCAGCAGCGTAGGGGCAGTGACCGTCTATGGCTACACCTTC
D: NA; size: few; V: TRBV6-2/TRBV6-3; J: TRBJ1-2; CDR3: CASSYSRDRSYGYTF; DNA: TGTGCCAGCAGTTACTCGCGGGATAGGTCGTATGGCTACACCTTC
D: NA; size: few; V: TRBV19; J: TRBJ1-2; CDR3: CASRNLQGTNYGYTF; DNA: TGTGCCAGTAGGAATCTACAGGGAACTAACTATGGCTACACCTTC
D: NA; size: few; V: TRBV30; J: TRBJ2-2; CDR3: CAWSVLGTNTGELLF; DNA: TGTGCCTGGAGTGTACTGGGTACGAACACCGGGGAGCTGCTTTTT
D: NA; size: NA; V: TRBV19; J: TRBJ1-3; CDR3: CASRIRANGNTIYF; DNA: TGTGCCAGTAGAATCAGGGCGAACGGAAACACCATATATTTT
D: TRBD1; size: NA; V: TRBV7-9; J: TRBJ2-7; CDR3: CASSSGTAIYEQYF; DNA: TGTGCCAGCAGCTCCGGGACAGCGATCTACGAGCAGTACTTC
D: NA; size: NA; V: TRBV12-3/TRBV12-4; J: TRBJ2-5; CDR3: CASSLAQRPQETQYF; DNA: TGTGCCAGCAGTTTAGCCCAGCGGCCTCAAGAGACCCAGTACTTC
D: TRBD2; size: NA; V: TRBV20-1; J: TRBJ2-7; CDR3: CSARDSSGRTTYEQYF; DNA: TGCAGTGCTAGAGATTCTAGCGGGAGGACGACCTACGAGCAGTACTTC
D: TRBD2; size: few; V: TRBV20-1; J: TRBJ2-5; CDR3: CSAPPAGGRKETQYF; DNA: TGCAGTGCTCCACCAGCGGGAGGGAGGAAAGAGACCCAGTACTTC
D: TRBD2; size: NA; V: TRBV11-2; J: TRBJ2-7; CDR3: CASSLDRRGRAYEQYF; DNA: TGTGCCAGCAGCTTAGATCGTCGCGGGAGGGCCTACGAGCAGTACTTC
D: TRBD1; size: few; V: TRBV27; J: TRBJ1-5; CDR3: CASIFRDRSNQPQHF; DNA: TGTGCCAGCATTTTCCGGGACAGGAGCAATCAGCCCCAGCATTTT
D: NA; size: NA; V: TRBV15; J: TRBJ2-7; CDR3: CATSRVLGPHYEQYF; DNA: TGTGCCACCAGCAGGGTCTTAGGGCCGCACTACGAGCAGTACTTC
D: NA; size: few; V: TRBV20-1; J: TRBJ1-5; CDR3: CSARGEGVQPQHF; DNA: TGCAGTGCTAGAGGGGAAGGGGTTCAGCCCCAGCATTTT
D: NA; size: NA; V: TRBV5-4; J: TRBJ1-1; CDR3: CASSLYEVAGTEAFF; DNA: TGTGCCAGCAGCTTGTATGAGGTGGCGGGTACTGAAGCTTTCTTT
D: TRBD1; size: NA; V: TRBV13; J: TRBJ1-4; CDR3: CAPLRGRNEKLFF; DNA: TGTGCCCCCCTGAGGGGGCGCAATGAAAAACTGTTTTTT
D: TRBD2; size: NA; V: TRBV15; J: TRBJ2-7; CDR3: CATSGLAGVEQYF; DNA: TGTGCCACCAGTGGGCTAGCGGGAGTCGAGCAGTACTTC
D: TRBD1; size: few; V: TRBV20-1; J: TRBJ1-2; CDR3: CSARVQGGYGYTF; DNA: TGCAGTGCTCGAGTACAGGGGGGGTATGGCTACACCTTC
D: NA; size: NA; V: TRBV6-1; J: TRBJ2-5; CDR3: CASKASQETQYF; DNA: TGTGCCAGCAAGGCGTCCCAAGAGACCCAGTACTTC
D: NA; size: many; V: TRBV7-9; J: TRBJ1-6; CDR3: CASSLYAGPSNSPLHF; DNA: TGTGCCAGCAGCTTATATGCGGGGCCATCGAATTCACCCCTCCACTTT
D: NA; size: NA; V: TRBV3-1; J: TRBJ2-5; CDR3: CASRARSLGTQYF; DNA: TGTGCCAGCAGGGCGAGGAGTCTGGGGACCCAGTACTTC
D: TRBD1; size: NA; V: TRBV28; J: TRBJ1-5; CDR3: CASSLWGAGGLSNQPQHF; DNA: TGTGCCAGCAGTTTATGGGGGGCAGGGGGCCTTAGCAATCAGCCCCAGCATTTT
D: TRBD1; size: NA; V: TRBV15; J: TRBJ1-5; CDR3: CATSRDYRGGQPQHF; DNA: TGTGCCACCAGCAGAGATTACAGGGGTGGGCAGCCCCAGCATTTT
D: NA; size: many; V: TRBV12-3/TRBV12-4; J: TRBJ2-7; CDR3: CASSLGELSYEQYF; DNA: TGTGCCAGCAGTTTGGGGGAGCTGTCCTACGAGCAGTACTTC
D: NA; size: NA; V: TRBV15; J: TRBJ2-7; CDR3: CATSRPSEGSEQYF; DNA: TGTGCCACCAGCCGGCCCTCTGAAGGGTCCGAGCAGTACTTC